The text below deals with one TCR beta chain. These data belong to a study of blood T cell repertoires in COVID-19. Study details: Some COVID-19 samples were acute and others convalescent; all came from the United States, Italy and Spain.

The germline V and J ends were trimmed by 4 bases and 9 bases, with 21 bases remaining between them. Germline values: CDR1 SGHRS, CDR2 YFSETQ. This CDR3 is 15 amino acids long. Only in-frame clones appear in the TCRdb table, and some are missing; sequencing was by immunoSEQ multiplex PCR. The table shows roughly 170,000 clones, with around 80% occurring only once. This sequence joins TRBV5-1 and TRBJ2-3, with a weak D call TRBD1 (6 bases). This TCR derives from a human donor in a cohort sampled during active COVID-19. Specimen: peripheral blood. CDR3 in DNA: TGCGCCAGCAGCACGTCCGGGACACTTGGGGGAACGCAGTATTTT. Translation: CASSTSGTLGGTQYF.